The rows below give T cell receptor beta chains drawn from one sample of a study of blood T cell repertoires in COVID-19. Data came from immunoSEQ multiplex PCR; TCRdb stores just in-frame clones and leaves some out. The sample yields more than 450,000 clones, roughly 87% seen once. The sample was PBMCs or T cells enriched from blood (not recorded which). The receptors were gathered from a woman between 18 and 29 years old who had recovered from COVID-19. The CDR3 runs from the conserved cysteine through the conserved F or W. A D gene is named only where the DNA matches it firmly. Not every row has a clone size; where given, it reads once, few, many or a size class.

NA	TRBV9	NA	TRBJ1-1	TGTGCCAGCAGCTCCGACGGGGTCACTGAAGCTTTCTTT	CASSSDGVTEAFF
NA	TRBV25-1	TRBD1	TRBJ1-5	TGTGCCAGCAGTGAATCACAGGGGGTTAATCAGCCCCAGCATTTT	CASSESQGVNQPQHF
NA	TRBV29-1	TRBD1	TRBJ2-1	TGCAGCGTTGAACACCAGGGGGTCTACAATGAGCAGTTCTTC	CSVEHQGVYNEQFF
NA	TRBV4-1	NA	TRBJ1-4	TGCGCCAGCAGCCACCCACTAGAAACTAATGAAAAACTGTTTTTT	CASSHPLETNEKLFF
NA	TRBV9	TRBD2	TRBJ2-3	TGTGCCAGCAGCGGATCTAGCGGGGGCCCGCCCACAGATACGCAGTATTTT	CASSGSSGGPPTDTQYF
NA	TRBV9	NA	TRBJ1-6	TGTGCCAGCAGCGTAGAAGCCCGTGGTTATAATTCACCCCTCCACTTT	CASSVEARGYNSPLHF
NA	TRBV15	NA	TRBJ2-7	TGTGCCACCAGCAGAGAACGCTTACCGGCGGGGGCTCACGAGCAGTACTTC	CATSRERLPAGAHEQYF
NA	TRBV21-1	NA	TRBJ2-3	TGTGCCAGCTTTGGACTAGCGGGAATTACGCAGTATTTT	CASFGLAGITQYF
NA	TRBV18	TRBD1	TRBJ2-7	TGTGCCAGCTCGGACAGGCCTACCTACGAGCAGTACTTC	CASSDRPTYEQYF
NA	TRBV3-1/TRBV3-2	TRBD2	TRBJ2-3	TGTGCCAGCAGCCGCATAGCGGGGGGGGAGGATACGCAGTATTTT	CASSRIAGGEDTQYF
NA	TRBV5-4	NA	TRBJ1-4	TGTGCCAGCAGCCAGAGGGTAGGGTCAACTAATGAAAAACTGTTTTTT	CASSQRVGSTNEKLFF
NA	TRBV9	NA	TRBJ2-7	TGTGCCAGCACCCCGTTGGACACCCCCTACGAGCAGTACTTC	CASTPLDTPYEQYF
NA	TRBV5-1	TRBD2	TRBJ2-7	TGCGCCAGCAGCTTACCACTAGCGGAGAGTTCTGGGGAGCAGTACTTC	CASSLPLAESSGEQYF
NA	TRBV28	NA	TRBJ2-3	TGTGCCAGCAGATACCCCGGACTCAGAGATACGCAGTATTTT	CASRYPGLRDTQYF
once	TRBV5-6	NA	TRBJ2-5	TGTGCCAGCAGCTTGGGGGGTGGTGACCCCGGGAAGACCCAGTACTTC	CASSLGGGDPGKTQYF
NA	TRBV7-2	NA	TRBJ1-2	TGTGCCAGCAGCTTACTCCCAACTGACTATGGCTACACCTTC	CASSLLPTDYGYTF
NA	TRBV10-1	NA	TRBJ2-2	TGCGCCAGCAGTGATAGGGGAGGCATCGCCGGGGAGCTGTTTTTT	CASSDRGGIAGELFF
NA	TRBV5-8	NA	TRBJ1-6	TGTGCCAGCAGCTTTACCAGAAGCTCCTATAATTCACCCCTCCACTTT	CASSFTRSSYNSPLHF
NA	TRBV4-2	NA	TRBJ1-3	TGTGCCAGCAGCCAATTAGGGGGGGGCTCTGGAAACACCATATATTTT	CASSQLGGGSGNTIYF
NA	TRBV6-4	NA	TRBJ2-5	TGTGCCAGCAGCCACCGGGACTTCCAAGAGACCCAGTACTTC	CASSHRDFQETQYF
NA	TRBV5-1	NA	TRBJ2-1	TGCGCCAGCAGCACCGGCCGCCTGACAGGCCCCTACAATGAGCAGTTCTTC	CASSTGRLTGPYNEQFF
NA	TRBV2	NA	TRBJ2-3	TGTGCCAGCAGTCCGGGGAAAGTTAGCACAGATACGCAGTATTTT	CASSPGKVSTDTQYF
NA	TRBV18	TRBD2	TRBJ2-7	TGTGCCAGCCCTCGTGGGGAGGGAATCTACGAGCAGTACTTC	CASPRGEGIYEQYF
NA	TRBV2	NA	TRBJ2-3	TGTGCCAGCGGGACTTTAAGGGCAGATACGCAGTATTTT	CASGTLRADTQYF
NA	TRBV19	NA	TRBJ2-5	TGTGCCAGTAGTATCCCAGGGTACCCCCAAGAGACCCAGTACTTC	CASSIPGYPQETQYF
NA	TRBV18	TRBD1	TRBJ1-4	TGTGCCAGCTCACGGACAGGGTCTAATGAAAAACTGTTTTTT	CASSRTGSNEKLFF
NA	TRBV5-1	NA	TRBJ1-6	TGCGCCAGCAGCTTGGGCGCAGGGATTGGTTCACCCCTCCACTTT	CASSLGAGIGSPLHF